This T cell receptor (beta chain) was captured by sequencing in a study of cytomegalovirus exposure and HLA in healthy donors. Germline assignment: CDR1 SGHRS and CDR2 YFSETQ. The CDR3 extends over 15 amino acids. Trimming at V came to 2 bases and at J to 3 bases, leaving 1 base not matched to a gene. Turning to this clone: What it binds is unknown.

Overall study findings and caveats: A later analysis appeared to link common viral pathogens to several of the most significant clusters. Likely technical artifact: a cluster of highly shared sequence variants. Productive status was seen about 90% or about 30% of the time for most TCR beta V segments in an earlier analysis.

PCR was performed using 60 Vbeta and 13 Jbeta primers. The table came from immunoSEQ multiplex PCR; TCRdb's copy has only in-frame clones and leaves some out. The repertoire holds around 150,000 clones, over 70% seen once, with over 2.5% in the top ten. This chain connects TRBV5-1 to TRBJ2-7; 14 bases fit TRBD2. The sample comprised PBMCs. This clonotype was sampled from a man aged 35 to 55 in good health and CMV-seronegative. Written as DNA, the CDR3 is TGCGCCAGCAGCTTAGGGACTAGCGGGGGCTACGAGCAGTACTTC. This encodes CASSLGTSGGYEQYF. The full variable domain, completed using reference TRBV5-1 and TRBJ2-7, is KAGVTQTPRYLIKTRGQQVTLSCSPISGHRSVSWYQQTPGQGLQFLFEYFSETQRNKGNFPGRFSGRQFSNSRSEMNVSTLELGDSALYLCASSLGTSGGYEQYFGPGTRLTVT.